These T cell receptor beta chains were read from a single sample in a study of OX40 agonist ivuxolimab in advanced cancers. The protocol was immunoSEQ multiplex PCR, while the TCRdb copy is restricted to in-frame clones and leaves out a portion. Here the sample spans tens of thousands of clones, about 92% being singletons. Sequences were derived from CD4+ or CD8+ T cells sorted from blood, sampled in a trial of the OX40 agonist ivuxolimab. The origin of the receptors is an adult with an advanced solid tumor such as melanoma, head and neck, liver or kidney cancer. Both conserved end residues are part of each CDR3. A D gene is named only where the DNA matches it firmly.

CDR3 protein: CASSSPGLAGGAEQYF; D gene: TRBD2; V gene: TRBV5-1
CDR3 protein: CASTPRAGFTDTQYF; D gene: -; V gene: TRBV19
CDR3 protein: CASSFGGVWSYGYTF; D gene: -; V gene: TRBV28
CDR3 protein: CASSIGSLAVEEQYF; D gene: -; V gene: TRBV19
CDR3 protein: CASSQGASYEQYF; D gene: -; V gene: TRBV4-3
CDR3 protein: CASSEWLGAPYGYTF; D gene: -; V gene: TRBV25-1
CDR3 protein: CASSLIGQPNYGYTF; D gene: -; V gene: TRBV7-9
CDR3 protein: CASSITENYGYTF; D gene: -; V gene: TRBV6-5
CDR3 protein: CAIREAGGPYEQYF; D gene: TRBD2; V gene: TRBV10-3
CDR3 protein: CATISGTQETQYF; D gene: -; V gene: TRBV10-3
CDR3 protein: CASSQAGQMNTEAFF; D gene: -; V gene: TRBV4-1
CDR3 protein: CASNPGSVVRETQYF; D gene: -; V gene: TRBV6-5
CDR3 protein: CASTPGGYTEAFF; D gene: -; V gene: TRBV27
CDR3 protein: CAWGEFGNIQYF; D gene: -; V gene: TRBV28
CDR3 protein: CASQGANFQETQYF; D gene: -; V gene: TRBV19
CDR3 protein: CASSVELATVYEQYF; D gene: -; V gene: TRBV9